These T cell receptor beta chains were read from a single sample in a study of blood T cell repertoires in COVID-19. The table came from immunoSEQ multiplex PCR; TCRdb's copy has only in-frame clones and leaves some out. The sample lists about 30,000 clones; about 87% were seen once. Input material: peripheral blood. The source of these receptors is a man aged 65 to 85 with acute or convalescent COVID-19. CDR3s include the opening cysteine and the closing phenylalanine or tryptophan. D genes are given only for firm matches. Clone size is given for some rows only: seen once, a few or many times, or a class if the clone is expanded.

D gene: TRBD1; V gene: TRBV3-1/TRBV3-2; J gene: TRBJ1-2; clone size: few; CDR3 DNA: TGTGCCAGCAGCCAAAGGACAGGCATTCTTGGGGATGGCTACACCTTC; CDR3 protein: CASSQRTGILGDGYTF
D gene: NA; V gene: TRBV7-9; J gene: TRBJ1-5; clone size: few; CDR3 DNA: TGTGCCAGCAGCTTAGGGGGGGATCAGCCCCAGCATTTT; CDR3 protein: CASSLGGDQPQHF
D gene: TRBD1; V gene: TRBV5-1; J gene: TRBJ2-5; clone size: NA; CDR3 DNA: TGCGCCAGCAGCCCGACTACAGGGGCTCAAGAGACCCAGTACTTC; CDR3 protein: CASSPTTGAQETQYF
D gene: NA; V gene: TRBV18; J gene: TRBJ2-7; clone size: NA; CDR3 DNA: TGTGCCAGCTCATTTGACAGGGAGGTATCCTACGAGCAGTACTTC; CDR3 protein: CASSFDREVSYEQYF
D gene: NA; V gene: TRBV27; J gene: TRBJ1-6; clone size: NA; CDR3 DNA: TGTGCCAGCCGGGGGGCCGGGAACTATAATTCACCCCTCCACTTT; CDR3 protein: CASRGAGNYNSPLHF
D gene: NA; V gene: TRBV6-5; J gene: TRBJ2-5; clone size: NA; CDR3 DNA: TGTGCCAGCAGTTTCGGGACTGAGGGTGAGACCCAGTACTTC; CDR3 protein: CASSFGTEGETQYF
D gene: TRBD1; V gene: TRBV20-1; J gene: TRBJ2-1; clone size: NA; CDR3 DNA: TGCAGTGCGCAAACAGGGGATGAGCAGTTCTTC; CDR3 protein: CSAQTGDEQFF
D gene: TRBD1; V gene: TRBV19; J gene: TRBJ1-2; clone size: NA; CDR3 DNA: TGTGCCAGTAGTGTACCTTCGGGACAGATTATTAACTATGGCTACACCTTC; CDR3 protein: CASSVPSGQIINYGYTF
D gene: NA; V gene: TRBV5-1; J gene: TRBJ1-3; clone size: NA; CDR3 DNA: TGCGCCAGCAGCTTGATTTCAGGAAACACCATATATTTT; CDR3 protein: CASSLISGNTIYF
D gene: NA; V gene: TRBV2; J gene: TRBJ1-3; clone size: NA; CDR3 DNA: TGTGCCAGCGGAGAATACTCTGGAAACACCATATATTTT; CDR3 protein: CASGEYSGNTIYF
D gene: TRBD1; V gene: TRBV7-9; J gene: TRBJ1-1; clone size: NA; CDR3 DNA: TGTGCCAGCAGCAAGACAGGGGGCACTGAAGCTTTCTTT; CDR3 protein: CASSKTGGTEAFF
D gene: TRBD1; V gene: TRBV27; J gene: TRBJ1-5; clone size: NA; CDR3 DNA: TGTGCCAGCAGGACAGGGGGAAATCAGCCCCAGCATTTT; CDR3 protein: CASRTGGNQPQHF